The 31 T cell receptor beta chains below were found in one sample sequenced in a study of cytomegalovirus exposure and HLA in healthy donors. Both 60 Vbeta primers and 13 Jbeta primers went into the PCR. The protocol was immunoSEQ multiplex PCR, while the TCRdb copy is restricted to in-frame clones and leaves out a portion. This table has some 150,000 clones, more than 75% appearing once. The sequenced material came from PBMCs. These receptors came from a young man in good health and CMV-seropositive.

The chain has TRBV6-5 and TRBJ1-6; 8 bases fit TRBD1. The germline gives CDR1 MNHEY, CDR2 SVGAGI. V lost 6 bases, J lost 5 bases, and 3 bases stayed unmatched. The CDR3 spans 14 residues. DNA for the CDR3: TGTGCCAGCAGATGGACAGGGAATAATTCACCCCTCCACTTT. Translated: CASRWTGNNSPLHF.

The chain uses TRBV5-1 and TRBJ1-2; 7 bases fit TRBD1. CDR3 length equals 16 residues. CDR1 is SGHRS, CDR2 YFSETQ, per germline. The V gene end was trimmed by 4 bases and the J gene end by 1 base; junction bases not matched to a gene: 10. The CDR3 loop reads CASSPGTASRNYGYTF. The CDR3 DNA reads as TGCGCCAGCAGCCCCGGGACAGCTTCCCGTAACTATGGCTACACCTTC.

The chain combines TRBV5-1 with TRBJ2-1; 10 bases fit TRBD2. CDR1 and CDR2 (germline): SGHRS, YFSETQ. V trimming: 0 bases; J trimming: 4 bases; junction bases outside the gene matches: 7. The CDR3 extends over 17 amino acids. CDR3 amino acids: CASSLALASGSYNEQFF. The CDR3 DNA is TGCGCCAGCAGCTTGGCCCTTGCTAGCGGGAGTTACAATGAGCAGTTCTTC.

The V gene is TRBV15, the J gene TRBJ2-7; 12 bases line up with TRBD1. The CDR3 has 14 amino acids. CDR1 is LNHNV, CDR2 YYDKDF, per germline (reference sequence). Germline trimming cut 5 bases from V and 6 bases from J; bases unmatched to any gene: 5. CDR3 coding DNA: TGTGCCACCAGCCGGGACAGGGGGCTCGCCGAGCAGTACTTC. Its protein is CATSRDRGLAEQYF.

The chain joins TRBV6-6 to TRBJ1-1; 8 bases align to TRBD1. The CDR3 runs to 13 residues. Losses at the gene ends were 2 bases for V and 7 bases for J; bases not matched to a gene: 3. Germline-derived CDR1 and CDR2 are MNHNY and SVGAGI (reference sequence). DNA for the CDR3: TGTGCCAGCAGTTACGGGACAGGTCGTGAAGCTTTCTTT. Its protein product is CASSYGTGREAFF.

This chain joins TRBV27 and TRBJ1-5; perhaps TRBD1 as D (6 bases). V lost 6 bases and J 5 bases, leaving 14 bases between the germline ends. CDR3 length: 14 residues. The germline gives CDR1 MNHEY, CDR2 SMNVEV (reference sequence). The CDR3 sequence: CASRQLQGDQPQHF. CDR3 nucleotide sequence: TGTGCCAGCAGGCAACTACAGGGAGATCAGCCCCAGCATTTT.

This clone has only one observation. The rearrangement links TRBV7-3 to TRBJ2-2; TRBD2 agrees at 10 bases. The germline gives CDR1 SGHTA, CDR2 FQGTGA. V shed 5 bases and J 4 bases; nucleotides not matched to a gene: 4. The CDR3 loop spans 15 amino acids. The CDR3 is CASSIGLAATGELFF. The CDR3 DNA reads as TGTGCCAGCAGCATCGGACTAGCGGCCACCGGGGAGCTGTTTTTT. Based on the CDR3 plus reference TRBV7-3 and TRBJ2-2, the full variable domain is GAGVSQTPSNKVTEKGKYVELRCDPISGHTALYWYRQSLGQGPEFLIYFQGTGAADDSGLPNDRFFAVRPEGSVSTLKIQRTERGDSAVYLCASSIGLAATGELFFGEGSRLTVL.

The V call is TRBV28, the J call TRBJ2-3, with 8 positions matching TRBD2. The ends lost 5 bases at V and 1 base at J; junction bases unmatched: 8. The CDR3 has 16 residues. From germline, CDR1 is MDHEN and CDR2 SYDVKM. The CDR3 here is CASSGEAGDGTDTQYF. The CDR3 region has the DNA TGTGCCAGCAGTGGGGAAGCGGGAGATGGCACAGATACGCAGTATTTT.

The V gene is TRBV5-6, the J gene TRBJ1-1, with D possibly matching TRBD1 (5 bases). The V end was cut by 4 bases, the J end by 7 bases, with 14 bases between. The germline V gene encodes CDR1 SGHDT and CDR2 YYEEEE. The CDR3 length is 13 residues. DNA of the CDR3: TGTGCCAGCAGCGAGCTGGGCAGGGTTGAAGCTTTCTTT. Translated: CASSELGRVEAFF.

The V call is TRBV4-2, the J call TRBJ2-2; D possibly corresponds to TRBD1 (7 bases). Trimming took 4 bases from V and 7 from J, leaving 34 bases between them. Germline CDR1 LGHNA, CDR2 YNFKEQ. The CDR3 has 21 residues. In DNA form, the CDR3 reads TGTGCCAGCAGCCCTTTCAGGGGGATGCGGAGTTTCGGGAGAAGCGGCGGGGAGCTGTTTTTT. Encoded protein: CASSPFRGMRSFGRSGGELFF.

This clone came up a few times. The chain has TRBV5-4 and TRBJ2-5; D uncertain. There are 12 residues in the CDR3. V dropped 3 bases and J dropped 3 bases, with 6 bases sitting between them. CDR1 is SGHNT, CDR2 YYREEE, per germline (reference sequence). The CDR3 protein is CASSSVEETQYF. DNA for the CDR3: TGTGCCAGCAGCTCAGTGGAAGAGACCCAGTACTTC.

The chain uses TRBV2 and TRBJ1-4; 7 bases agree with TRBD1. The CDR3 sequence is 14 residues long. V trimming: 5 bases; J trimming: 8 bases; junction bases outside the gene matches: 8. CDR1 SNHLY and CDR2 FYNNEI come from the germline V gene. Written as DNA, the CDR3 is TGTGCCAGCAGTAGGGACAGAAGAGGCGAAAAACTGTTTTTT. Its translation is CASSRDRRGEKLFF.

This clone was recorded only once. V and J are TRBV5-5 and TRBJ2-1, with 9 bases identical to TRBD2. The trim removed 2 bases at V and 10 bases at J, leaving 10 bases unmatched. Germline-derived CDR1 and CDR2 are SGHKS and YYEKEE (reference sequence). The CDR3 runs to 15 residues. CDR3 sequence: CASSFNGGGVNEQFF. The CDR3 nucleotides read TGTGCCAGCAGCTTTAATGGCGGGGGGGTTAACGAGCAGTTCTTC.

This clone appeared once. The chain uses TRBV4-1 and TRBJ2-7; 7 positions match TRBD2. Germline V CDR1 and CDR2: MGHRA, YSYEKL. Trimming cost V 5 bases and J 1 base; bases outside gene matches: 8. This CDR3 is 15 amino acids long. The CDR3 nucleotides read TGCGCCAGCAGCTCACTAGCGTCAGAGTCCTACGAGCAGTACTTC. Encoded protein: CASSSLASESYEQYF.

This sequence joins TRBV30 and TRBJ1-2, with 7 nucleotides matching TRBD1. The CDR3 contains 13 residues. J lost 7 bases, V lost 0 bases, and 5 bases had no gene match. The V gene's germline CDR1 is GTSNPN and CDR2 SVGIG (reference sequence). CDR3 loop: CAWSVEGAGGYTF. The CDR3 nucleotides are TGTGCCTGGAGTGTAGAGGGGGCGGGTGGCTACACCTTC.

The rearrangement uses TRBV30 and TRBJ1-2; tentatively, D is TRBD1 (6 bases). The CDR3 spans 13 residues. V was pared by 2 bases and J by 4 bases, with 11 bases between. Germline CDR1 is GTSNPN and CDR2 is SVGIG (reference sequence). The CDR3 sequence: CAWSQGLGYGYTF. The CDR3 nucleotides read TGTGCCTGGAGTCAGGGGTTGGGCTATGGCTACACCTTC.

The chain links TRBV19 to TRBJ2-3; 9 nucleotides agree with TRBD1. The CDR3 contains 14 residues. The germline CDR1 and CDR2 sequences are LNHDA and SQIVND (reference sequence). The V segment lost 7 bases and the J segment 4 bases; nucleotides outside the gene matches: 6. CDR3 in DNA: TGTGCCAGTAAAGAACAGGGGGCTCCAGATACGCAGTATTTT. This encodes CASKEQGAPDTQYF.

The V and J genes are TRBV4-2 and TRBJ2-7; D not certain. CDR3 length equals 13 residues. Per germline, CDR1 LGHNA and CDR2 YNFKEQ. V was shortened by 4 bases and J by 2 bases, with 9 bases between the two germline ends. The CDR3 protein is CASSLERTYEQYF. CDR3 bases: TGTGCCAGCAGCCTTGAGAGAACCTACGAGCAGTACTTC.

V is TRBV10-3 and J is TRBJ2-5, with D possibly matching TRBD1 (5 bases). Deletions cut 6 bases from V and 2 bases from J, with 10 bases between. Germline V gives CDR1 ENHRY, CDR2 SYGVKD. This CDR3 spans 13 amino acids. The DNA of the CDR3 is TGTGCCATCAGACCCGGACAACAAGAGACCCAGTACTTC. It yields the protein CAIRPGQQETQYF.

The rearrangement joins TRBV10-3 to TRBJ2-6; tentatively, D is TRBD2 (5 bases). There are 18 residues in the CDR3. The ends were cut back, 0 bases at V and 1 base at J, with 13 bases in the middle. Germline-derived CDR1 and CDR2 are ENHRY and SYGVKD. CDR3 amino acids: CAISESHRSGSGANVLTF. The CDR3 nucleotides read TGTGCCATCAGTGAGTCTCATCGGTCGGGGTCTGGGGCCAACGTCCTGACTTTC.

The chain joins TRBV15 to TRBJ2-5; 7 bases map to TRBD1. V was clipped by 8 bases and J by 4 bases; unmatched bases: 7. From germline, CDR1 is LNHNV and CDR2 YYDKDF (reference sequence). CDR3 length equals 13 residues. The CDR3 nucleotides are TGTGCCACCGCGGACAGGATCGGAGAGACCCAGTACTTC. This gives the protein CATADRIGETQYF.

The chain carries TRBV30 and TRBJ2-2; 7 positions match TRBD1. Trimming removed 0 bases from V and 7 bases from J; junction bases left unmatched: 8. Germline CDR1 GTSNPN, CDR2 SVGIG (reference sequence). There are 15 residues in the CDR3. The CDR3 is CAWSVGYQGDGELFF. The CDR3 DNA is TGTGCCTGGAGTGTAGGGTACCAGGGGGACGGGGAGCTGTTTTTT.

This chain uses TRBV5-1 with TRBJ2-7; 8 bases agree with TRBD1. Germline CDR1 reads SGHRS; CDR2 reads YFSETQ. After removal of 4 bases from V and 3 bases from J, the junction contained 6 bases not matched to a gene. The CDR3 is 14 residues long. CDR3 residues: CASSPGQGYYEQYF. CDR3 bases: TGCGCCAGCAGCCCTGGACAGGGATACTACGAGCAGTACTTC.

The V gene is TRBV28, the J gene TRBJ2-5, with D possibly being TRBD1 (5 bases). Germline CDR1 reads MDHEN; CDR2 reads SYDVKM. Trimming took off 6 bases at V and 1 base at J, with 12 bases between the two ends. The CDR3 runs to 14 residues. The CDR3: CASRKTETQETQYF. CDR3 nucleotides: TGTGCCAGCAGGAAGACAGAGACCCAAGAGACCCAGTACTTC.

The chain employs TRBV7-9 and TRBJ2-3, with D unclear. The germline gives CDR1 SEHNR, CDR2 FQNEAQ (reference sequence). The length of the CDR3 is 15 residues. Trimming stripped 5 bases from V and 6 bases from J, with 18 bases between. DNA for the CDR3: TGTGCCAGCAGCCTCGGTTCTGAGTCCCCCGATACGCAGTATTTT. It yields the protein CASSLGSESPDTQYF.

The chain has TRBV5-1 and TRBJ2-5, with 8 bases fitting TRBD2. J lost 1 base, V lost 5 bases, and 13 bases had no gene match. This CDR3 spans 17 amino acids. Germline lookup yields CDR1 SGHRS and CDR2 YFSETQ. CDR3 DNA sequence: TGCGCCAGCAGTTTGCCGGTGAGCGGGAGTTTCCAAGAGACCCAGTACTTC. Residues: CASSLPVSGSFQETQYF.

The CDR3 is CASSLRWTSGNNEQFF. CDR3 nucleotides: TGTGCCAGCAGCTTAAGGTGGACTAGCGGTAACAATGAGCAGTTCTTC. The chain has TRBV7-3 and TRBJ2-1, with TRBD2 matching over 10 bases. Germline CDR1 and CDR2: SGHTA and FQGTGA. The CDR3 contains 16 residues. The J segment lost 5 bases and the V segment lost 1 base, leaving 5 bases of the junction unmatched.

The chain couples TRBV6-5 to TRBJ2-2, with 7 bases fitting TRBD2. Losses at the gene ends were 1 base for V and 3 bases for J; bases not matched to a gene: 5. The CDR3 sequence is 16 residues long. In germline, CDR1 is MNHEY, CDR2 SVGAGI. CDR3 DNA: TGTGCCAGCAGTTACTTTCGCGGGAGTGACACCGGGGAGCTGTTTTTT. Its translation: CASSYFRGSDTGELFF.

J is TRBJ2-5 and V is TRBV18; TRBD2 aligns across 8 bases. The assigned J gene may be wrong: the sequence end matches TRBJ2-7 better. The germline V gene encodes CDR1 KGHSH and CDR2 LQKENI. This CDR3 region has 15 residues. The CDR3: CASSPLPGGGYEQYF. The CDR3 DNA follows: TGTGCCAGCTCACCACTTCCGGGAGGGGGATACGAGCAGTACTTC.

The V gene is TRBV10-3, the J gene TRBJ2-7; unclear D gene. Germline loops: CDR1 ENHRY, CDR2 SYGVKD. This CDR3 has 14 residues. V dropped 10 bases and J dropped 6 bases, with 22 bases sitting between them. The CDR3 bases are TGTGCCACCGGGTACCTATATGGTCGGGTCGAGCAGTACTTC. Its protein is CATGYLYGRVEQYF.

This clone has a handful of counts. The V and J genes are TRBV14 and TRBJ2-1; TRBD1 might be the D (5 bases). Germline assignment: CDR1 SGHDN and CDR2 FVKESK. The CDR3 loop spans 13 amino acids. The V and J ends lost 0 bases and 6 bases respectively, with 6 bases between them. The CDR3 is CASSQDQGNEQFF. For the CDR3, the DNA is TGTGCCAGCAGCCAAGACCAGGGCAATGAGCAGTTCTTC. Together with reference TRBV14 and TRBJ2-1, the CDR3 gives the full variable domain: EAGVTQFPSHSVIEKGQTVTLRCDPISGHDNLYWYRRVMGKEIKFLLHFVKESKQDESGMPNNRFLAERTGGTYSTLKVQPAELEDSGVYFCASSQDQGNEQFFGPGTRLTVL.